The 21 T cell receptor beta chains below all came from one sample that was sequenced in a study of cytomegalovirus exposure and HLA in healthy donors. It was with 60 Vbeta and 13 Jbeta primers that the PCR ran. Clones were read by immunoSEQ multiplex PCR, and TCRdb kept only the in-frame ones, dropping some. Altogether approximately 100,000 clones are present, more than 75% being singletons, with the ten largest covering approximately 5%. Sequenced input: PBMCs. These TCRs come from a woman under 30 in good health and CMV-seropositive.

V usage is TRBV6-5 and J usage is TRBJ2-7, with 8 bases aligning to TRBD2. Germline lookup yields CDR1 MNHEY and CDR2 SVGAGI. With V trimmed by 1 base and J by 2 bases, 7 bases remained unmatched. The length of the CDR3 is 16 residues. The CDR3, as DNA: TGTGCCAGCAGTTACTACGGTAGCGGGAAAACCTACGAGCAGTACTTC. It codes for CASSYYGSGKTYEQYF.

V usage is TRBV5-6 and J usage is TRBJ2-1; 7 bases are shared with TRBD1. V shed 4 bases and J 6 bases; nucleotides not matched to a gene: 1. The CDR3 runs to 12 residues. Germline V gene sequence: CDR1 SGHDT, CDR2 YYEEEE. CDR3 protein: CASSHRGNEQFF. The CDR3 DNA reads as TGTGCCAGCAGCCACAGGGGCAATGAGCAGTTCTTC.

Regarding this clone: At one boundary the junction diverges from the germline segment, which might be a read error. The gene calls are TRBV27 and TRBJ2-7; D may be TRBD2 (7 bases). CDR3 length: 15 residues. Germline V gene lookup returns CDR1 MNHEY and CDR2 SMNVEV (reference sequence). CDR3 sequence (DNA): TGTGCCAGCAGTTTAGGGTACGGGGGGCCCTACGGGCAGTACTTC. It specifies CASSLGYGGPYGQYF.

The rearrangement links TRBV7-3 to TRBJ2-3; 16 bases are a match to TRBD2. The CDR3 covers 18 residues. Germline V gene sequence: CDR1 SGHTA, CDR2 FQGTGA. V was clipped by 4 bases and J by 4 bases; unmatched bases: 8. The CDR3 DNA follows: TGTGCCAGCAGCTCATCCGGGACTAGCGGGAGGGTTCCAGATACGCAGTATTTT. Translated: CASSSSGTSGRVPDTQYF.

This clone showed up just a few times. The chain recombines TRBV14 with TRBJ2-1; D uncertain. CDR1 and CDR2 from the germline V gene are SGHDN and FVKESK. The V and J ends lost 0 bases and 6 bases respectively, with 9 bases between them. CDR3 length: 14 residues. CDR3 loop: CASSQDLIANEQFF. CDR3 coding DNA: TGTGCCAGCAGCCAAGATCTCATAGCCAATGAGCAGTTCTTC.

The J gene is TRBJ1-2, the V gene TRBV27; TRBD1 agrees at 7 bases. Germline V gene sequence: CDR1 MNHEY, CDR2 SMNVEV (reference sequence). J gave up 4 bases and V 4 bases, and 3 bases lay outside the gene matches. The CDR3 length is 13 residues. This CDR3 reads CASSSGTVYGYTF. The CDR3 DNA reads TGTGCCAGCAGTTCTGGGACAGTCTATGGCTACACCTTC.

The chain links TRBV29-1 to TRBJ1-1; no definite D call. The CDR3 totals 13 residues. Germline CDR1 and CDR2: SQVTM and ANQGSEA. V was shortened by 1 base and J by 1 base, with 7 bases between the two germline ends. The CDR3 loop is CSVEGQANTEAFF. As DNA, the CDR3 is TGCAGCGTTGAAGGGCAGGCGAACACTGAAGCTTTCTTT.

This clone has just a few counts. This chain connects TRBV30 to TRBJ1-4, with 7 bases matching TRBD1. The V segment lost 5 bases and the J segment 3 bases; nucleotides outside the gene matches: 9. Germline CDR1 and CDR2: GTSNPN and SVGIG (reference sequence). This CDR3 is built from 15 residues. CDR3: CAWGQGGLSNEKLFF. As DNA, the CDR3 is TGTGCCTGGGGGCAAGGGGGCCTATCTAATGAAAAACTGTTTTTT.

The chain employs TRBV19 and TRBJ1-1; no definite D call. Germline V gene sequence: CDR1 LNHDA, CDR2 SQIVND (reference sequence). The CDR3 contains 14 residues. The germline V and J ends were trimmed by 3 bases and 1 base, with 9 bases remaining between them. The CDR3 region has the DNA TGTGCCAGTAGTATTCCCGGGTCGAACACTGAAGCTTTCTTT. It is translated as CASSIPGSNTEAFF. The full variable domain, in which reference TRBV19 and TRBJ1-1 provide the parts outside the CDR3, is DGGITQSPKYLFRKEGQNVTLSCEQNLNHDAMYWYRQDPGQGLRLIYYSQIVNDFQKGDIAEGYSVSREKKESFPLTVTSAQKNPTAFYLCASSIPGSNTEAFFGQGTRLTVV.

V gene TRBV10-3 combines with J gene TRBJ1-1; tentatively, D is TRBD1 (5 bases). CDR3 length equals 14 residues. The V gene lost 5 bases and the J gene lost 6 bases, with 16 bases spanning the gap. Germline lookup yields CDR1 ENHRY and CDR2 SYGVKD. Here the CDR3 reads CAISLVGAGSEAFF. The CDR3 DNA reads as TGTGCCATCAGTCTTGTTGGGGCTGGGTCTGAAGCTTTCTTT.

The DNA of the CDR3 is TGTGCCAGCAGCAAAAGACTAGCGGGGTCCAGCTCCTACAATGAGCAGTTCTTC. Translated: CASSKRLAGSSSYNEQFF. The gene calls are TRBV11-3 and TRBJ2-1; 11 nucleotides align to TRBD2. This CDR3 region has 18 residues. J lost 0 bases, V lost 5 bases, and 9 bases had no gene match. The germline gives CDR1 SGHNT, CDR2 YENEEA. The full variable domain, with the rest looked up from reference TRBV11-3 and TRBJ2-1, is EAGVVQSPRYKIIEKKQPVAFWCNPISGHNTLYWYLQNLGQGPELLIRYENEEAVDDSQLPKDRFSAERLKGVDSTLKIQPAELGDSAVYLCASSKRLAGSSSYNEQFFGPGTRLTVL.

The chain couples TRBV2 to TRBJ2-3, with 8 bases lining up with TRBD1. Germline CDR1 reads SNHLY; CDR2 reads FYNNEI. V trimming: 6 bases; J trimming: 3 bases; junction bases outside the gene matches: 20. The CDR3 has 19 amino acids. In nucleotides, the CDR3 is TGTGCCAGCAGCATCCCAGGGGGCGACCCCACAATACGGACAGATACGCAGTATTTT. Its translation is CASSIPGGDPTIRTDTQYF.

The chain links TRBV9 to TRBJ1-6; D may be TRBD1 (5 bases). Trimming pared 6 bases from V and 6 bases from J, leaving 16 bases between. The CDR3 spans 15 residues. CDR1 SGDLS and CDR2 YYNGEE come from the germline V gene. CDR3 nucleotides: TGTGCCAGCACGCGGGGGGACGTTGGTAATTCACCCCTCCACTTT. Encoded protein: CASTRGDVGNSPLHF.

There are a few counts of this clone. This chain uses TRBV27 with TRBJ2-3; 8 bases are a match to TRBD2. The germline CDR1 and CDR2 sequences are MNHEY and SMNVEV (reference sequence). With V trimmed by 3 bases and J by 6 bases, 5 bases remained unmatched. The CDR3 runs to 14 residues. In DNA form, the CDR3 reads TGTGCCAGCAGTTTGACTAGCGCCCCGGATACGCAGTATTTT. It encodes CASSLTSAPDTQYF.

This rearrangement joins TRBV14 to TRBJ1-1, with D unclear. CDR3 size: 13 residues. V lost 1 base, J lost 5 bases, and 8 bases lay in between. Germline lookup yields CDR1 SGHDN and CDR2 FVKESK. Here the CDR3 reads CASSQGTWTEAFF. The CDR3 coding sequence is TGTGCCAGCAGCCAAGGGACTTGGACTGAAGCTTTCTTT. Full variable domain (rest looked up from reference TRBV14 and TRBJ1-1): EAGVTQFPSHSVIEKGQTVTLRCDPISGHDNLYWYRRVMGKEIKFLLHFVKESKQDESGMPNNRFLAERTGGTYSTLKVQPAELEDSGVYFCASSQGTWTEAFFGQGTRLTVV.

This clone showed up just once. The chain recombines TRBV19 with TRBJ2-5; 7 bases align to TRBD1. This CDR3 is 15 amino acids long. CDR1 LNHDA and CDR2 SQIVND come from the germline V gene (reference sequence). V shed 5 bases and J 4 bases; nucleotides not matched to a gene: 10. CDR3 nucleotide sequence: TGTGCCAGTAGTGTCGGGACAGACCCATCAGAGACCCAGTACTTC. The encoded protein is CASSVGTDPSETQYF.

As to this clone: Other DNA sequences in the sample encode the same CDR3. This sequence joins TRBV5-6 and TRBJ2-7; 8 bases line up with TRBD1. Germline assignment: CDR1 SGHDT and CDR2 YYEEEE. The CDR3 has 14 residues. J gave up 4 bases and V 0 bases, and 3 bases lay outside the gene matches. CDR3 loop: CASSLVQGAYEQYF. CDR3 sequence (DNA): TGTGCCAGCAGCTTGGTGCAGGGGGCTTACGAGCAGTACTTC. The variable domain in full, with the rest retrieved from reference TRBV5-6 and TRBJ2-7, is DAGVTQSPTHLIKTRGQQVTLRCSPKSGHDTVSWYQQALGQGPQFIFQYYEEEERQRGNFPDRFSGHQFPNYSSELNVNALLLGDSALYLCASSLVQGAYEQYFGPGTRLTVT.

The chain employs TRBV30 and TRBJ2-3; TRBD2 matches at 9 bases. Trimming took 4 bases from V and 3 from J; bases not matched to a gene: 11. The CDR3 extends over 16 amino acids. Germline lookup yields CDR1 GTSNPN and CDR2 SVGIG (reference sequence). The CDR3 DNA reads as TGTGCCTGGACAATCGGGATAGCGGGAGTTACAGATACGCAGTATTTT. It translates to CAWTIGIAGVTDTQYF.

This chain links TRBV28 with TRBJ2-1; 9 bases match TRBD2. CDR1 and CDR2 (germline): MDHEN, SYDVKM. V was pared by 2 bases and J by 9 bases, with 14 bases of the junction left unmatched. This CDR3 region has 17 residues. The DNA for the CDR3 is TGTGCCAGCAGTTTAAGCTTGGGTAGCGGGAGATTAGGTGAGCAGTTCTTC. Translation: CASSLSLGSGRLGEQFF.

This clone was picked up a small number of times. J is TRBJ2-1 and V is TRBV7-8, with 10 bases fitting TRBD2. The V gene's germline CDR1 is SGHVS and CDR2 FQNEAQ. Trimming at V came to 4 bases and at J to 8 bases, leaving 5 bases not matched to a gene. The CDR3 is made up of 14 amino acids. CDR3 DNA sequence: TGTGCCAGCAGCTCAGCGGGAGGGCGCGATGAGCAGTTCTTC. Its translation: CASSSAGGRDEQFF.

The rearrangement uses TRBV6-1 and TRBJ1-1, with TRBD1 identical over 9 bases. The germline gives CDR1 MNHNS, CDR2 SASEGT. The CDR3 has 13 amino acids. V dropped 8 bases and J dropped 3; count of bases not matched to a gene: 4. CDR3 loop: CASGRQGDTEAFF. CDR3 DNA sequence: TGTGCCAGCGGGAGACAGGGGGACACTGAAGCTTTCTTT.